This T cell receptor (beta chain) appears in the sequencing data of a study of cytomegalovirus exposure and HLA in healthy donors. On the study more broadly: Inside one of the first data releases sat about 85 million unique TCRs taken from HLA-typed donors.

PCR involved 60 Vbeta and 13 Jbeta primers. Libraries were prepared by immunoSEQ multiplex PCR; TCRdb keeps only in-frame clonotypes and omits some of them. This sample contains fewer than 200,000 clones. This CDR3 is 14 amino acids long. The trim removed 0 bases at V and 5 bases at J, leaving 0 bases unmatched. The germline CDR1 and CDR2 sequences are SGHRS and YFSETQ. Remarks on this clone: The antigen remains undetermined. Other DNA sequences from this sample encode an identical CDR3 as well.

Study-level findings and limits: Clonal expansion was found to be greater in HLA-associated TCR beta chains than in equally common others in a later analysis. Exclusion as indistinguishable affected some V segments, including TRBV6-2 and TRBV6-3. Researchers reported that a few CMV-associated chains were confirmed in vitro as CMV antigen-specific.

The sequenced sample consisted of PBMCs. V usage is TRBV5-1 and J usage is TRBJ2-2; TRBD1 matches 8 bases. The source of this sequence is a man younger than 45 in good health and CMV-seronegative. The CDR3 DNA follows: TGCGCCAGCAGCTTGGGACAGGGGACCGGGGAGCTGTTTTTT. Its translation: CASSLGQGTGELFF.